This TCR beta chain emerged from a study of T-cell memory formation after mild COVID-19. TCRdb re-called the 5' RACE reads through MiXCR, storing one row per CDR3 protein. The sample holds 380,000 or so distinct CDR3 sequences, approximately 14% seen once. This clonotype was detected a few times. The germline V gene has CDR1 SEHNR and CDR2 FQNEAQ (reference sequence). The CDR3 extends over 14 amino acids. Trimming left V 5 bases short and J 6 bases short, with 14 bases between. The chain uses TRBV7-9 and TRBJ2-1; tentative D call: TRBD2 (7 bases). The TCR comes from a man aged 18 to 35 who had mild COVID-19 (a few samples of this study predate the infection). Cell type and time point are not known. Source material: PBMCs or a T cell subset sorted from them (not recorded which). The CDR3 DNA sequence: TGTGCCAGCAGCATGGGGGGGCCGGTCAATGAGCAGTTCTTC. Translated: CASSMGGPVNEQFF.